These T cell receptor beta chains were read from a single sample in a study of T cells in Graves' hyperthyroidism and ophthalmopathy. TCRdb re-called the multiplex PCR reads through MiXCR, storing one row per CDR3 protein. The profile shows 450,000 to 700,000 distinct CDR3 sequences, roughly 46% of them singletons. Sequencing input: peripheral blood or thyroid tissue (not recorded which). The receptors were sampled from an adult woman with Graves' disease, either hyperthyroidism or ophthalmopathy (not recorded which). Both conserved end residues are part of each CDR3. Fields, in order: J gene, D gene, clone size, V gene, CDR3 DNA, CDR3 protein. A D gene is named only where the DNA matches it firmly. Clone size appears in some rows only: once, few, many, or a class for an expanded clone.

>TRBJ1-5|NA|NA|TRBV2
TGTGCCAGCAGTATAGCGGGAGCTACCGAGACCCAGCATTTT
CASSIAGATETQHF
>TRBJ2-7|TRBD1|NA|TRBV10-3
TGTGCCATCAGTTACGGACAGGACTACGAGCAGTACTTC
CAISYGQDYEQYF
>TRBJ2-5|NA|many|TRBV6-2/TRBV6-3
TGTGCCAGCAGTTACGCAGGATCGGAGACCCAGTACTTC
CASSYAGSETQYF
>TRBJ2-7|TRBD2|NA|TRBV5-1
TGCGCCAGCAGCCCGAGGTTAGCGGGACCGGGAAACGAGCAGTACTTC
CASSPRLAGPGNEQYF
>TRBJ2-5|NA|NA|TRBV20-1
TGCAGTGCGAGGGGTCGGGGCGGGGACTTGCAGACCCAGTACTTC
CSARGRGGDLQTQYF
>TRBJ2-7|NA|many|TRBV6-1
TGTGCCAGCAGTGACGGCCAGGCCGAGGAGCAGTACTTC
CASSDGQAEEQYF
>TRBJ1-1|TRBD1|many|TRBV2
TGTGCCAGAATGGAGGGGGCAGACACTGAAGCTTTCTTT
CARMEGADTEAFF
>TRBJ2-7|TRBD2|few|TRBV24-1
TGTGCCACCAGTGGGGAGGGCTACGAGCAGTATTTC
CATSGEGYEQYF
>TRBJ2-2|NA|many|TRBV9
TGTGCCAGCAGCCCTGAGGGGGGAACCGGGGAGCTGTTTTTT
CASSPEGGTGELFF
>TRBJ1-5|NA|many|TRBV27
TGTGCCAGCAGTTTCGGCCGGGGTGGTCAGCCCCAGCATTTT
CASSFGRGGQPQHF
>TRBJ1-1|NA|once|TRBV14
TGTGCCAGCAGCCAAGGACGGGGGTTAGCTGAAGCTTTCTTT
CASSQGRGLAEAFF
>TRBJ1-2|NA|NA|TRBV7-2
TGTGCCAGCTTAGGTGGGGGAAACTATGGCTACACCTTC
CASLGGGNYGYTF
>TRBJ1-6|NA|NA|TRBV20-1
TGCAGTGCTAGGGTACTAGCGGGAACGCCCCTCCACTTT
CSARVLAGTPLHF